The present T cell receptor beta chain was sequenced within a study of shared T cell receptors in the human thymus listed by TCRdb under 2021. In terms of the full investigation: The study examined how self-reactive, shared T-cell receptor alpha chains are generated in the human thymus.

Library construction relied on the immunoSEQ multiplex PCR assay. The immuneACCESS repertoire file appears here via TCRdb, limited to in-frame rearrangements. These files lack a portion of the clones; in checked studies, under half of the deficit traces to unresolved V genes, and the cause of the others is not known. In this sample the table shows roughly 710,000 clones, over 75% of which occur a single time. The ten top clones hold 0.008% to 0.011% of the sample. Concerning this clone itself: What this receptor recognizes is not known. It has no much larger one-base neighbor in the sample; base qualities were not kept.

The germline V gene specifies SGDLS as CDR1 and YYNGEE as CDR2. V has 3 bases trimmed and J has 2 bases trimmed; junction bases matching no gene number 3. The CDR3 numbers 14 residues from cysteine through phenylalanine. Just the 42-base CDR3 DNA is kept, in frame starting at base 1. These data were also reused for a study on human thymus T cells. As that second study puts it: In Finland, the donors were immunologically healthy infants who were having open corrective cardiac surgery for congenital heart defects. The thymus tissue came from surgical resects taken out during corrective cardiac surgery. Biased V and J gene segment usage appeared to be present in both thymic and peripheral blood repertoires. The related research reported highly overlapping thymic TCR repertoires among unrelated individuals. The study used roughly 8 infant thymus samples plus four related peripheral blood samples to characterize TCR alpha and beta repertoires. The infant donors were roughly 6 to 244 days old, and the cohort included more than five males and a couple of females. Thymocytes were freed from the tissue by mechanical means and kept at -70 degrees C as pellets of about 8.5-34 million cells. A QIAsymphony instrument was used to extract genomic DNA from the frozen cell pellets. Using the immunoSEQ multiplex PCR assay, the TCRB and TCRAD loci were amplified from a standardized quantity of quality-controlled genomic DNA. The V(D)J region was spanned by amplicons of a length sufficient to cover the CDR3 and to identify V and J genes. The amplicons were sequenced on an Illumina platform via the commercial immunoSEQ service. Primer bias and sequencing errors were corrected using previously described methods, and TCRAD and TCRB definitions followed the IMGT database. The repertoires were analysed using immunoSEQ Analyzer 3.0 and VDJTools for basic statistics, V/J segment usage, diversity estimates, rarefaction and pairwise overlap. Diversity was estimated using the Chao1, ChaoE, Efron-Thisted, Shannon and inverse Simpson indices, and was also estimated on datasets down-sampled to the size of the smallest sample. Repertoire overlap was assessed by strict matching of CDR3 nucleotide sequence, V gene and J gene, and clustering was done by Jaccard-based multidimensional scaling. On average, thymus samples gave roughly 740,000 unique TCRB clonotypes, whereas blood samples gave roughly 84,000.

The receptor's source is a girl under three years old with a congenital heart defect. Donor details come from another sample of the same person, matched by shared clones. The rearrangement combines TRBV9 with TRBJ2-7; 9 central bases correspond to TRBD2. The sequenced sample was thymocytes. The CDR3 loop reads CASSGGLAAYEQYF. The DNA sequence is TGTGCCAGCAGCGGGGGACTAGCCGCCTACGAGCAGTACTTC.